These 5 T cell receptor beta chains came from one sample sequenced in a study of blood T cells in healthy people across ages. A second PCR, run for about 7 to 11 cycles, used a sample-barcoded 5' primer plus a J-beta primer mix. TCRdb redid the calling of the 5' RACE reads with MiXCR, one entry per CDR3 protein. Found here are more than 650,000 distinct CDR3 sequences, approximately 53% of them singletons; the top ten hold 40% to 50%. What was sequenced was blood. The receptors shown here come from an elderly man in good health.

This clonotype was counted a single time. V and J are TRBV25-1 and TRBJ2-7; D is possibly TRBD1 or TRBD2 (5 bases each). Per the germline V gene, CDR1 is MGHDK and CDR2 is SYGVNS. The CDR3 runs to 14 residues. Deletions cut 7 bases from V and 2 bases from J, with 15 bases between. In nucleotides, the CDR3 is TGTGCCAGCACCACCGGGACCGCCACCTACGAGCAGTACTTC. Translating it yields CASTTGTATYEQYF.

This clonotype was counted ten times or more. The chain combines TRBV20-1 with TRBJ1-1; 8 bases line up with TRBD1. The CDR3 loop spans 15 amino acids. Germline V lookup: CDR1 DFQATT, CDR2 SNEGSKA (reference sequence). J was trimmed by 1 base and V by 2 bases; bases with no gene match: 6. For the CDR3, the DNA is TGCAGTGCTAGATTACAGGGGGGGCCGAACACTGAAGCTTTCTTT. Translation: CSARLQGGPNTEAFF.

In this sample, this clonotype turned up a few times. The chain uses TRBV27 and TRBJ2-5; 9 nucleotides align to TRBD2. The V and J ends lost 2 bases and 4 bases, in that order; junction bases with no gene match: 5. Germline V lookup: CDR1 MNHEY, CDR2 SMNVEV (reference sequence). This CDR3 is 15 amino acids long. CDR3 sequence: CASSLEAGGGETQYF. For the CDR3, the DNA is TGTGCCAGCAGTTTAGAAGCGGGAGGAGGAGAGACCCAGTACTTC.

This rearrangement joins TRBV19 to TRBJ2-4; D may be TRBD1 (5 bases). The DNA end favors TRBJ2-7, so the J call may be wrong. The CDR3 has 13 residues. The germline CDR1 and CDR2 sequences are LNHDA and SQIVND (reference sequence). CDR3 region: CASGRGALNEQYF. In DNA, the CDR3 is TGTGCCAGTGGACGTGGGGCGCTAAACGAGCAGTACTTC.

V gene TRBV7-8 combines with J gene TRBJ1-2; a weak D match, TRBD1 (5 bases). V was trimmed by 0 bases and J by 5 bases, leaving 16 bases between them. Germline V gene sequence: CDR1 SGHVS, CDR2 FQNEAQ. CDR3 size: 16 residues. CDR3 region: CASSLAGTEGAYGYTF. The DNA for the CDR3 is TGTGCCAGCAGCTTAGCGGGGACGGAAGGTGCTTATGGCTACACCTTC. The complete variable domain, with remaining parts taken from reference TRBV7-8 and TRBJ1-2, reads GAGVSQSPRYKVAKRGQDVALRCDPISGHVSLFWYQQALGQGPEFLTYFQNEAQLDKSGLPSDRFFAERPEGSVSTLKIQRTQQEDSAVYLCASSLAGTEGAYGYTFGSGTRLTVV.